The T cell receptor (beta chain) described here comes from a study of blood T cells in healthy people across ages. As for the study in general: When template switching was applied, about one barcoded beta molecule was captured per two T cells. Overall study results and limits: The fall in TCR beta diversity per million T cells was roughly linear with age.

A note on this clonotype: Its matching antigen is unknown.

It was with a sample-barcoded 5' primer and a J-beta primer mix that a second PCR of about 6 to 12 cycles was run. TCRdb re-called the 5' RACE reads with MiXCR, one entry per CDR3 protein. Of 1.5 million to 2 million distinct CDR3 sequences listed, around 40% are singletons. The J segment lost 4 bases and the V segment lost 5 bases, leaving 8 bases of the junction unmatched. CDR3 length: 15 amino acids. This chain links TRBV12-3 or TRBV12-4 with TRBJ2-7; TRBD2 matches 10 bases. Sequenced sample: blood. The sequence came from a human donor in good health. DNA for the CDR3: TGTGCCAGCAGTCCACAAGCGGGGGGGATGTACGAGCAGTACTTC. Translating it yields CASSPQAGGMYEQYF.